This is a list of T cell receptor beta chains from one sample in a study of T cell repertoires in cytomegalovirus infection. The antigens these receptors bind are not known. Each CDR3 protein gets one entry after TCRdb re-called the reads with MiXCR. Counted here are some 200,000 distinct CDR3 sequences, around 40% occurring once; the ten biggest clones make up 59%. Sample: CD8+ T cells from cultured PBMCs, taken from culture after CMV antigen stimulation. These receptors all stem from a human donor in good health (CMV status not recorded). Some clones in this sample may be carry-over from other donors' samples. Each CDR3 is given with its conserved first and last residue. A D gene is named only where the DNA matches it firmly. Clone size is shown for a subset of rows, as once, few, many or a class of expanded clone.

CDR3 DNA: TGTGCCAGCAGCGTAGGGCTCGCAGCCAAAAACATTCAGTACTTC
CDR3 protein: CASSVGLAAKNIQYF
D gene: -
J gene: TRBJ2-4
V gene: TRBV9
clone size: many

CDR3 DNA: TGTGCCAGCAGTGAAACTAGCTGGGGACTTAGCGCCACAGATACGCAGTATTTT
CDR3 protein: CASSETSWGLSATDTQYF
D gene: -
J gene: TRBJ2-3
V gene: TRBV2
clone size: many

CDR3 DNA: TGTGCCAGCAGCTTGGGACAGTATGGCTACACCTTC
CDR3 protein: CASSLGQYGYTF
D gene: TRBD1
J gene: TRBJ1-2
V gene: TRBV11-2
clone size: once

CDR3 DNA: TGTGCCAGCAGTTCCCCGTTAGGACAGGGGGCGCCTTGGGAGCAGTTCTTC
CDR3 protein: CASSSPLGQGAPWEQFF
D gene: TRBD1
J gene: TRBJ2-1
V gene: TRBV7-9
clone size: medium-sized

CDR3 DNA: TGTGCCAGCAGAGACGATAGCTACAATGAGCAGTTCTTC
CDR3 protein: CASRDDSYNEQFF
D gene: -
J gene: TRBJ2-1
V gene: TRBV7-6
clone size: few

CDR3 DNA: TGTGCCAGCAGTGGACAGGGGGACTATGGCTACACCTTC
CDR3 protein: CASSGQGDYGYTF
D gene: TRBD1
J gene: TRBJ1-2
V gene: TRBV27
clone size: few

CDR3 DNA: TGCAGCGTTGAAGAGACAGGCGCGCTAAGGTTTGGCAATCAGCCCCAGCATTTT
CDR3 protein: CSVEETGALRFGNQPQHF
D gene: -
J gene: TRBJ1-5
V gene: TRBV29-1
clone size: -

CDR3 DNA: TGTGCCAGCAGCCTGAGGGGAAGTCGTCAGCCCCAGCATTTT
CDR3 protein: CASSLRGSRQPQHF
D gene: -
J gene: TRBJ1-5
V gene: TRBV5-6
clone size: few

CDR3 DNA: TGTGCCAGCAGCTCGCCCCCGGGGGGCAAGGAGACCCAGTACTTC
CDR3 protein: CASSSPPGGKETQYF
D gene: -
J gene: TRBJ2-5
V gene: TRBV11-2
clone size: few

CDR3 DNA: TGTGCCAGCAGTGAACACTGGGCGGGCTTCTACAATGAGCCGTTCTTC
CDR3 protein: CASSEHWAGFYNEPFF
D gene: -
J gene: TRBJ2-1
V gene: TRBV6-1
clone size: -